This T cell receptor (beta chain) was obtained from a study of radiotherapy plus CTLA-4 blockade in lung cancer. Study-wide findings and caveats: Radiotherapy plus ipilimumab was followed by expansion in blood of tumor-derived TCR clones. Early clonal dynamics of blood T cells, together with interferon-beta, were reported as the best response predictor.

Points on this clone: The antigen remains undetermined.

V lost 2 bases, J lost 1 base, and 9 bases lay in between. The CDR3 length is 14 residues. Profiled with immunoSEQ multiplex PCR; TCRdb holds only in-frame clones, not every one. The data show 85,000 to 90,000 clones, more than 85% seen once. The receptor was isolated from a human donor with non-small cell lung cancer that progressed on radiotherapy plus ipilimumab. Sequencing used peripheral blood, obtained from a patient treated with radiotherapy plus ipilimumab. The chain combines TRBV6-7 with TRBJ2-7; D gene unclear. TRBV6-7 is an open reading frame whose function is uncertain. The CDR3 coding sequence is TGTGCCAGCAGTTACCGAGGTCATTCCTACGAGCAGTACTTC. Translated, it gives CASSYRGHSYEQYF.